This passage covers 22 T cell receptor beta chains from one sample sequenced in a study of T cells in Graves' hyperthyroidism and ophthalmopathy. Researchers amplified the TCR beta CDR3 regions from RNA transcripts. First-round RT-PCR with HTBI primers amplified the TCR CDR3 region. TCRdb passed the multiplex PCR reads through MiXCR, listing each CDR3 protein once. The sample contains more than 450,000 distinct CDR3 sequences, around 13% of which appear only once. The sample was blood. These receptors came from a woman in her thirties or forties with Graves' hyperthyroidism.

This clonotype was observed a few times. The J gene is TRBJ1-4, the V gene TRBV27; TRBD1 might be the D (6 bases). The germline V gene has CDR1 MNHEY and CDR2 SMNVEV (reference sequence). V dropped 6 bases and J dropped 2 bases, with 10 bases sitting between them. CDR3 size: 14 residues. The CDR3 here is CASRKGGTNEKLFF. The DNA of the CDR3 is TGTGCCAGCAGGAAGGGGGGGACTAATGAAAAACTGTTTTTT.

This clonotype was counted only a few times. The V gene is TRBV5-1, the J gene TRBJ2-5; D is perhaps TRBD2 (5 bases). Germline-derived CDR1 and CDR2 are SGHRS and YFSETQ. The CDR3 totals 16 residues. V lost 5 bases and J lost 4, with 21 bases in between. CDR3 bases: TGCGCCAGCAGATTCTCGGACTCCCGTACGGGAGAGACCCAGTACTTC. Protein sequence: CASRFSDSRTGETQYF.

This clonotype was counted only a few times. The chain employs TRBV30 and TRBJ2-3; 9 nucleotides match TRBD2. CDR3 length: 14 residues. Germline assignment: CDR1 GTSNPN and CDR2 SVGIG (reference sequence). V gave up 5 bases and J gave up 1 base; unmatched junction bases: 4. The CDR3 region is CAWDGGRGTDTQYF. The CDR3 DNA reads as TGTGCCTGGGACGGCGGGAGGGGCACAGATACGCAGTATTTT.

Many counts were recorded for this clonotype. The chain's CDR3 is CASSARTDESYNEQFF. The CDR3 nucleotides are TGTGCCAGCAGTGCCAGGACTGATGAATCCTACAATGAGCAGTTCTTC. This chain links TRBV2 with TRBJ2-1; D might be TRBD2 (5 bases). Germline CDR1 and CDR2: SNHLY and FYNNEI. The V gene lost 4 bases and the J gene lost 1 base, with 14 bases spanning the gap. The CDR3 loop spans 16 amino acids. Combining the CDR3 with reference TRBV2 and TRBJ2-1 gives the whole variable domain EPEVTQTPSHQVTQMGQEVILRCVPISNHLYFYWYRQILGQKVEFLVSFYNNEISEKSEIFDDQFSVERPDGSNFTLKIRSTKLEDSAMYFCASSARTDESYNEQFFGPGTRLTVL.

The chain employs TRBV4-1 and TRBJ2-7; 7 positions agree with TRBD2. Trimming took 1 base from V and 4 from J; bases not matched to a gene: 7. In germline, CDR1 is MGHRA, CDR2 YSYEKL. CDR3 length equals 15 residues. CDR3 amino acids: CASSQAASGVYEQYF. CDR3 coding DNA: TGCGCCAGCAGCCAAGCGGCTAGCGGTGTTTACGAGCAGTACTTC.

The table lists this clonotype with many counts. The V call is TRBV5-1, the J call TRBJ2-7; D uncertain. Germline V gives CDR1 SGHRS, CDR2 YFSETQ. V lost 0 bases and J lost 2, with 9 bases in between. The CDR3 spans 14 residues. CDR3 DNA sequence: TGCGCCAGCAGCTTGGATCCCACAACCTACGAGCAGTACTTC. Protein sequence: CASSLDPTTYEQYF.

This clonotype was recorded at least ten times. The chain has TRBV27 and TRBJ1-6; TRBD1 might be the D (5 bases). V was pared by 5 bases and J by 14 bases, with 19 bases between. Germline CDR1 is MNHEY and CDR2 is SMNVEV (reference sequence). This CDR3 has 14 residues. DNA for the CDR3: TGTGCCAGCAGTCCTCCCGGACACCCGAAAACCCTCCACTTT. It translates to CASSPPGHPKTLHF.

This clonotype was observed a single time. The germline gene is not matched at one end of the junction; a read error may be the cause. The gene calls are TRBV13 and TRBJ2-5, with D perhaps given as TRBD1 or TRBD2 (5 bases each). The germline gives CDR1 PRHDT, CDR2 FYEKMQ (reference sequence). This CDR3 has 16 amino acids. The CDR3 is CASSLRGPRVGETRYF. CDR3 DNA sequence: TGTGCCAGCAGCTTGAGGGGACCAAGGGTGGGCGAGACCCGGTACTTC.

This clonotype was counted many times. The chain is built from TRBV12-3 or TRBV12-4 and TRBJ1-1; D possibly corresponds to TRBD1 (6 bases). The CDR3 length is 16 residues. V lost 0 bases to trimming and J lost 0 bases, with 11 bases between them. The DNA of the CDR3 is TGTGCCAGCAGTTTAGCAACAGGGCCCCTGAACACTGAAGCTTTCTTT. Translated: CASSLATGPLNTEAFF.

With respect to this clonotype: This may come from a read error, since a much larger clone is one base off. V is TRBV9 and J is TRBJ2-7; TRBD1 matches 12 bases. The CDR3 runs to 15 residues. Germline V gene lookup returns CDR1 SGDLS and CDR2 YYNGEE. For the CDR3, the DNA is TGTGCCGGCAGCGTAGGGACAGGGGGCTCATACGAGCAGTACTTC. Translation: CAGSVGTGGSYEQYF.

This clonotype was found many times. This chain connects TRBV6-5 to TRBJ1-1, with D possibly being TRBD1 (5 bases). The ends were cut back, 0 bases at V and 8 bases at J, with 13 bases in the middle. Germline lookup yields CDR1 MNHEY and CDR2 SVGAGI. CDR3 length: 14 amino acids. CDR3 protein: CASSYSGPTNEAFF. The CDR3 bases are TGTGCCAGCAGTTACTCGGGACCAACGAACGAAGCTTTCTTT.

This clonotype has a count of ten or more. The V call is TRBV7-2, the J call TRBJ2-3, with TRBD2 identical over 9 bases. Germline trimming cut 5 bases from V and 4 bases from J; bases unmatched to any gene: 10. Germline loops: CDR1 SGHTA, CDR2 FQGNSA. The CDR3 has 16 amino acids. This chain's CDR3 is CASSPPGSGRSDTQYF. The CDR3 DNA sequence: TGTGCCAGCAGCCCTCCTGGTAGCGGGAGATCAGATACGCAGTATTTT.

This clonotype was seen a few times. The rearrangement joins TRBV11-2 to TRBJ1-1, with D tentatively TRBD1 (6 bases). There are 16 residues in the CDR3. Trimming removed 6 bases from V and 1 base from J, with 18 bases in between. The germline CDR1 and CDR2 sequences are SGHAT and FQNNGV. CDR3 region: CASSSPRGGANTEAFF. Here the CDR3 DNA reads TGTGCCAGCAGTTCCCCTCGGGGGGGCGCGAACACTGAAGCTTTCTTT.

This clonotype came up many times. The CDR3 DNA reads TGCGCCAGCAGCTTGGTACCTGCGAACACTGAAGCTTTCTTT. It yields the protein CASSLVPANTEAFF. This chain joins TRBV5-1 and TRBJ1-1; D is unclear. The germline V gene has CDR1 SGHRS and CDR2 YFSETQ. The CDR3 totals 14 residues. Trimming stripped 0 bases from V and 1 base from J, with 7 bases between.

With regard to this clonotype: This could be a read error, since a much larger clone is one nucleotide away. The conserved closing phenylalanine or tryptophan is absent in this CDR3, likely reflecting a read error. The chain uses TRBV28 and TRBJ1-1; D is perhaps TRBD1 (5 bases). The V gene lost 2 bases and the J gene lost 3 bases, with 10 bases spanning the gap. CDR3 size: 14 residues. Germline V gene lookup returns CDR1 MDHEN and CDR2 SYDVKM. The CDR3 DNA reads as TGTGCCAGCAGTTTAAACAGGATTCACACTGAAGCTTTCCTT. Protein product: CASSLNRIHTEAFL.

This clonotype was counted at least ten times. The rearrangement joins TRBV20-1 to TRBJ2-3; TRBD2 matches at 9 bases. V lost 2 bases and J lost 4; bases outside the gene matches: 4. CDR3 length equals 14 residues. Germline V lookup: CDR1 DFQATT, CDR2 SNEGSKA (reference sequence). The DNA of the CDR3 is TGCAGTGCTAGATATAGCGGGAGCCCAGATACGCAGTATTTT. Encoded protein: CSARYSGSPDTQYF.

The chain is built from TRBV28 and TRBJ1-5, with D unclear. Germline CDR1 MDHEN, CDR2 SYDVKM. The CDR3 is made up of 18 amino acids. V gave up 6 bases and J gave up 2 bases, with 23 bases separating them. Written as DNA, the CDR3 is TGTGCCAGCAGCTCAGGACGCCCGTTGAGTCAGGGCAATCAGCCCCAGCATTTT. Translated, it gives CASSSGRPLSQGNQPQHF.

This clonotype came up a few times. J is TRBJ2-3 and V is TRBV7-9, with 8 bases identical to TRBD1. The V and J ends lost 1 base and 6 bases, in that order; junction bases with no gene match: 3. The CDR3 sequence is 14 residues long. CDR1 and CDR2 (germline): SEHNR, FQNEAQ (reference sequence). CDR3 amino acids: CASSLVQGADTQYF. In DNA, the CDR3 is TGTGCCAGCAGCTTAGTTCAGGGGGCGGATACGCAGTATTTT.

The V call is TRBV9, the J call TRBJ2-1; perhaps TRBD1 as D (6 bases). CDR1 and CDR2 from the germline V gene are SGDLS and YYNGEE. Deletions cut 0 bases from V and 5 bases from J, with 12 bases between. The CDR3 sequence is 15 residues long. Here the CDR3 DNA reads TGTGCCAGCAGCGTAGCGGCGACAGGCAACAATGAGCAGTTCTTC. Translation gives CASSVAATGNNEQFF.

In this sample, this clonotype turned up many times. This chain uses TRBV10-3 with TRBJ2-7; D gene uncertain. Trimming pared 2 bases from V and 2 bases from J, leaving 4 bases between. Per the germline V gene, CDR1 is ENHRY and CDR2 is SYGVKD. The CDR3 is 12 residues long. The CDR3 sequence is CAISETAYEQYF. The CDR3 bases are TGTGCCATCAGTGAGACAGCCTACGAGCAGTACTTC.

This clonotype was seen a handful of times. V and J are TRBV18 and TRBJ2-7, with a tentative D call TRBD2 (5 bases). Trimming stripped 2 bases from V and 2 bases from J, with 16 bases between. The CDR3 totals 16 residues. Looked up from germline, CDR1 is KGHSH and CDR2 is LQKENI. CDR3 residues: CASSPISSSKAYEQYF. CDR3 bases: TGTGCCAGCTCACCAATATCTAGCTCTAAAGCCTACGAGCAGTACTTC.

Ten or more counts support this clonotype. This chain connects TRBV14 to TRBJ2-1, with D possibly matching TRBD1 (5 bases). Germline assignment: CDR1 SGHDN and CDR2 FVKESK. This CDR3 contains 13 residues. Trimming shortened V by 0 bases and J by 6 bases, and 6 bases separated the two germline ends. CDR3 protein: CASSQEGPNEQFF. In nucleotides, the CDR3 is TGTGCCAGCAGCCAAGAGGGGCCCAATGAGCAGTTCTTC.